The TCR beta chain under discussion was sequenced for a study of OX40 agonist ivuxolimab in advanced cancers. General study results and limits: In general, CD8+ T cells held more expanded clones than CD4+ did, on average.

This clone was found once. Its specificity is not known. Patients were excluded for autoimmune disease history or systemic immunosuppression. Germline V CDR1 and CDR2: SGHRS, YFSETQ. V was cut by 2 bases and J by 2 bases, with 10 bases left in between. This CDR3 has 14 residues. The data were produced by immunoSEQ multiplex PCR, yet TCRdb's version contains in-frame clones alone and is incomplete. The table lists 20,000 to 25,000 clones, over 60% of them singletons. This rearrangement joins TRBV5-1 to TRBJ1-1, with D possibly matching TRBD1 (5 bases). Here the sequenced sample was CD4+ or CD8+ T cells sorted from blood, taken in a trial of the OX40 agonist ivuxolimab. The sequence came from an adult with an advanced solid tumor such as melanoma, head and neck, liver or kidney cancer. The CDR3 DNA sequence: TGCGCCAGCAGCTTAAGAGGGGATAACACTGAAGCTTTCTTT. Translation gives CASSLRGDNTEAFF.